This entry features one T cell receptor (beta chain) sequence. Antigen unknown. The record originates from a study of shared clonotypes between healthy human individuals. Findings of the study overall: Sampling covered blood only; tissue repertoires likely differ.

This CDR3 is 13 amino acids long. V lost 1 base and J 5 bases, leaving 5 bases between the germline ends. Germline CDR1 and CDR2: MNHEY and SMNVEV (reference sequence). Profiling relied on immunoSEQ multiplex PCR, and the TCRdb table lists in-frame clones only, not all of them. Among about 520,000 clones listed, 78% were seen once. All donors qualified as healthy HIV-negative adults and had experienced no recent acute infections or vaccinations. Genomic DNA for unsorted samples was obtained from around 94 million PBMCs. Sequencing was performed on PBMCs. This receptor was obtained from a woman in her 40s in good health. Some clones in this sample may be carry-over from other donors' samples. The chain is built from TRBV27 and TRBJ2-2, with D unclear. As DNA, the CDR3 is TGTGCCAGCAGTTTATTTGGAACCGGGGAGCTGTTTTTT. This translates into CASSLFGTGELFF.